Below, 3 T cell receptor beta chains from the same sample are listed, as sequenced in a study of CXCR3-negative and CXCR3-positive naive CD8 T cells. UMI labels and 5' RACE were used to prepare the TRB cDNA libraries. TCRdb re-called the 5' RACE reads, yielding one record per CDR3 amino acid sequence without DNA. This sample carries roughly 89,000 distinct CDR3 sequences, with approximately 1.5% going to the ten biggest clones. Sequencing used naive CXCR3- CD8+ T cells from blood. Subset described: CD45RO-CCR7+CD27+CD95- naive CD8+ T cells lacking CXCR3 (TNR3-). The origin of the receptors is a human donor in good health. Some clones in this sample may be carry-over from other donors' samples.

The rearrangement links TRBV7-2 to TRBJ2-7; no DNA is available, so the TRBD1 call from TCRdb remains unchecked. Germline CDR1 and CDR2: SGHTA and FQGNSA. The CDR3 extends over 14 amino acids. CDR3: CASSFREGEYEQYF.

J is TRBJ2-2 and V is TRBV7-6; without DNA, the TCRdb call of TRBD1 cannot be checked. CDR1 is SGHVS and CDR2 is FNYEAQ in the germline V gene. This CDR3 is built from 16 residues. The CDR3 here is CASSPGTGANTGELFF. The whole variable domain, filled in from reference TRBV7-6 and TRBJ2-2, reads GAGVSQSPRYKVTKRGQDVALRCDPISGHVSLYWYRQALGQGPEFLTYFNYEAQQDKSGLPNDRFSAERPEGSISTLTIQRTEQRDSAMYRCASSPGTGANTGELFFGEGSRLTVL.

V gene TRBV7-9 combines with J gene TRBJ2-2. The CDR3 totals 14 residues. Germline V gene lookup returns CDR1 SEHNR and CDR2 FQNEAQ (reference sequence). The CDR3 spells CASRGSQNTGELFF.